This entry lists 9 T cell receptor beta chains sequenced from one sample in a study. In TCRdb, the reads were re-called with MiXCR into one record per CDR3 protein. The sample records approximately 1,000 distinct CDR3 sequences, less than 45% being singletons. The material sequenced was CD8+ T cells (not recorded whether cultured). The receptors come from a male donor.

Regarding this clonotype: One junction end does not reproduce the germline sequence, and a read error may be involved. The chain recombines TRBV5-6 with TRBJ2-3; 7 positions match TRBD2. CDR3 length equals 14 residues. The germline V gene has CDR1 SGHDT and CDR2 YYEEEE. CDR3 nucleotides: TGTGCCAGCAACTTTGGTGCGGGAGCAGATACACAGTATTTT. Translated: CASNFGAGADTQYF. The full variable domain, with the rest looked up from reference TRBV5-6 and TRBJ2-3, is DAGVTQSPTHLIKTRGQQVTLRCSPKSGHDTVSWYQQALGQGPQFIFQYYEEEERQRGNFPDRFSGHQFPNYSSELNVNALLLGDSALYLCASNFGAGADTQYFGPGTRLTVL.

V usage is TRBV27 and J usage is TRBJ2-5; possible D gene TRBD1, 6 bases. This CDR3 contains 14 residues. Germline V gives CDR1 MNHEY, CDR2 SMNVEV (reference sequence). Between the trimmed V and J ends, which lost 4 bases and 4 bases, there was a span of 13 bases. The CDR3 spells CASSSYREGETQYF. In nucleotides, the CDR3 is TGTGCCAGCAGTTCTTACAGGGAAGGAGAGACCCAGTACTTC.

This clonotype was recorded at least ten times. The rearrangement uses TRBV19 and TRBJ1-1, with D perhaps TRBD1 (6 bases). This CDR3 region has 13 residues. V gave up 9 bases and J gave up 0 bases, with 11 bases separating them. From germline, CDR1 is LNHDA and CDR2 SQIVND (reference sequence). CDR3 sequence: CASAWTVNTEAFF. The CDR3 DNA reads TGTGCCAGCGCCTGGACAGTGAACACTGAAGCTTTCTTT.

By share of the sample, this clonotype is medium-sized. The J gene is TRBJ1-6, the V gene TRBV24-1; D unresolved. This CDR3 contains 18 residues. Trimming left V 1 base short and J 5 bases short, with 17 bases between. Germline V lookup: CDR1 KGHDR, CDR2 SFDVKD. CDR3 sequence: CATSDFCRPQADNSPLHF. In nucleotides, the CDR3 is TGTGCCACCAGTGATTTCTGCAGGCCGCAAGCGGATAATTCACCCCTCCACTTT.

This clonotype is medium-sized by share. The gene calls are TRBV19 and TRBJ2-1, with 10 bases identical to TRBD2. J lost 3 bases, V lost 5 bases, and 4 bases had no gene match. The CDR3 loop spans 15 amino acids. Germline V lookup: CDR1 LNHDA, CDR2 SQIVND (reference sequence). CDR3 loop: CASSFVAGGYNEQFF. CDR3 DNA sequence: TGTGCCAGTAGTTTCGTAGCGGGAGGCTACAATGAGCAGTTCTTC.

By proportion, this clonotype is large. The J gene is TRBJ1-5, the V gene TRBV21-1; the table's D call TRBD1 went unverified against the DNA. TRBV21-1 is an annotated pseudogene. The CDR3 covers 19 residues. CDR3 DNA sequence: TGTGCCAGCAGCAAAGAGTTTGGACAGGGGCAGTGTGGCAATCAGCCCCAGCATTTT. Encoded protein: CASSKEFGQGQCGNQPQHF.

As concerns this clonotype: This clone may be a read error of a much larger clone one base away. The V call is TRBV19, the J call TRBJ2-6; possibly TRBD1 for D (5 bases). This CDR3 comprises 15 residues. The germline CDR1 and CDR2 sequences are LNHDA and SQIVND (reference sequence). CDR3: CASSIRFSGANFLTF. CDR3 bases: TGTGCCAGTAGTATACGTTTCTCTGGGGCCAACTTCCTGACTTTC. Variable domain in full (rest from reference TRBV19 and TRBJ2-6): DGGITQSPKYLFRKEGQNVTLSCEQNLNHDAMYWYRQDPGQGLRLIYYSQIVNDFQKGDIAEGYSVSREKKESFPLTVTSAQKNPTAFYLCASSIRFSGANFLTFGAGSRLTVL.

This clonotype is medium-sized (0.01 to 0.1%) by share. The rearrangement uses TRBV19 and TRBJ1-5, with D uncertain. Germline V lookup: CDR1 LNHDA, CDR2 SQIVND (reference sequence). V gave up 1 base and J gave up 2 bases, with 9 bases separating them. The CDR3 loop spans 15 amino acids. This CDR3 is CASSIVGIGNQPQHF. As DNA, the CDR3 is TGTGCCAGTAGTATAGTCGGGATTGGCAATCAGCCCCAGCATTTT.

As to this clonotype: Germline and junction disagree at one end, which may indicate a read error. The chain joins TRBV19 to TRBJ2-2; weak D call: TRBD2 (5 bases). There are 13 residues in the CDR3. The germline gives CDR1 LNHDA, CDR2 SQIVND (reference sequence). The chain's CDR3 is CASSIFFTGEPFF. DNA of the CDR3: TGTGCCAGTAGTATATTCTTCACCGGGGAGCCGTTTTTT.